This T cell receptor beta chain was captured by sequencing in a study of vaccination effects on CD4 cells after COVID-19. Study conclusions and caveats: Marked clonal contraction of infection- and vaccine-induced clones was seen late after vaccination.

Germline-derived CDR1 and CDR2 are MNHEY and SMNVEV (reference sequence). V lost 2 bases and J lost 0, with 8 bases in between. CDR3 length: 15 residues. Peptide-pool stimulation followed by sequencing identified expanded antigen-specific CD4+ clonotypes in the ViraFEST assay. With approximately 9 days of culture completed, CD4+ T cells were isolated. IL-2 medium took the place of half the medium on both days 3 and 7. Note on this clone: Its antigen remains unidentified.

Sequencing used immunoSEQ multiplex PCR; TCRdb keeps in-frame clones, though not all of them. Here the sample spans 55,000 to 70,000 clones, roughly 79% being singletons. The clonotype was recovered from a human donor who received a COVID-19 vaccine. The input for sequencing was CD4+ T cells from PBMCs cultured with HCoV-229E spike peptides, taken before COVID-19 vaccination. The V call is TRBV27, the J call TRBJ2-1, with D unresolved. This CDR3 is CASSLNWGSYNEQFF. The CDR3, as DNA: TGTGCCAGCAGTTTAAATTGGGGCTCCTACAATGAGCAGTTCTTC.